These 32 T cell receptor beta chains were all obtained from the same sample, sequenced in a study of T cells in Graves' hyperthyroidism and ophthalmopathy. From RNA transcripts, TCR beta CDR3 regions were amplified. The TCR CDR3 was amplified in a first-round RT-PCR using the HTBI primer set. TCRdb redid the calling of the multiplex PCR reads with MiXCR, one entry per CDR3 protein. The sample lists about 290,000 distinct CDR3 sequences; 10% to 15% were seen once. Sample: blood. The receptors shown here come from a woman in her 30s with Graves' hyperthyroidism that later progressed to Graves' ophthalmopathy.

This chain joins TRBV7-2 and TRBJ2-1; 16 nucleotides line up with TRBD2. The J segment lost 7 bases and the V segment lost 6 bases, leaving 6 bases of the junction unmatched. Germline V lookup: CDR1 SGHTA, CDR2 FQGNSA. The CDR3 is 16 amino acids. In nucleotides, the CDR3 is TGTGCCAGCAGGGCCGGGACTAGCGGGAGGGGGAATGAGCAGTTCTTC. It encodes CASRAGTSGRGNEQFF.

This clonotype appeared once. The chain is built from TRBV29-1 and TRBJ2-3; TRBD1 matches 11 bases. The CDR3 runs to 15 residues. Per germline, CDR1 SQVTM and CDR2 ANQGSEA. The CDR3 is CRVRTGGDGPDTQYF. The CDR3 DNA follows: TGCAGAGTTCGGACAGGGGGCGATGGCCCAGATACGCAGTATTTT.

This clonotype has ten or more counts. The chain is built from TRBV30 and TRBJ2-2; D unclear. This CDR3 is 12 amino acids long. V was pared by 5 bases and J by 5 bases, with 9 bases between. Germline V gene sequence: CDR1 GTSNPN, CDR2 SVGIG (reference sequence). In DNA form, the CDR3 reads TGTGCCTGGTCTGCCTTTACCGGGGAGCTGTTTTTT. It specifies CAWSAFTGELFF. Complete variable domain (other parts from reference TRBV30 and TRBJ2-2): SQTIHQWPATLVQPVGSPLSLECTVEGTSNPNLYWYRQAAGRGLQLLFYSVGIGQISSEVPQNLSASRPQDRQFILSSKKLLLSDSGFYLCAWSAFTGELFFGEGSRLTVL.

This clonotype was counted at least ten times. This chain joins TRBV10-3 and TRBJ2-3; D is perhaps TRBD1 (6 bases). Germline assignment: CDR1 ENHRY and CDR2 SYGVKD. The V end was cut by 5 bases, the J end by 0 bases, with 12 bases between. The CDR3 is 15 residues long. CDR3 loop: CAISQPGQSTDTQYF. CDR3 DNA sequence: TGTGCCATCAGTCAACCGGGACAAAGCACAGATACGCAGTATTTT.

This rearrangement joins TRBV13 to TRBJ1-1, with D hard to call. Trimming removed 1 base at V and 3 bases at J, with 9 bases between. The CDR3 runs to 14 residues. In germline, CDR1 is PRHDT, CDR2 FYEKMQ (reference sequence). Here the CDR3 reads CASSLDAIYTEAFF. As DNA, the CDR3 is TGTGCCAGCAGCTTAGACGCTATCTACACTGAAGCTTTCTTT. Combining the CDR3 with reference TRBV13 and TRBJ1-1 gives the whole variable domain AAGVIQSPRHLIKEKRETATLKCYPIPRHDTVYWYQQGPGQDPQFLISFYEKMQSDKGSIPDRFSAQQFSDYHSELNMSSLELGDSALYFCASSLDAIYTEAFFGQGTRLTVV.

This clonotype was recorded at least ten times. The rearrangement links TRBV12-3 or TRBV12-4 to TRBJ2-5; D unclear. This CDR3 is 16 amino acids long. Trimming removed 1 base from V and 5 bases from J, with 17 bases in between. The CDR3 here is CASSLVLTSTRETQYF. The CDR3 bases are TGTGCCAGCAGTTTAGTCCTGACATCAACACGGGAGACCCAGTACTTC.

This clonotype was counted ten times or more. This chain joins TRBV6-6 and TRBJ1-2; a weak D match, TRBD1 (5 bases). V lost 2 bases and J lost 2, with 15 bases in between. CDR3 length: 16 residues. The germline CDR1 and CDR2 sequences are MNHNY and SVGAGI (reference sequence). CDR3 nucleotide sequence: TGTGCCAGCAGTTACCACCCCACGACAGCCAACTATGGCTACACCTTC. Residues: CASSYHPTTANYGYTF.

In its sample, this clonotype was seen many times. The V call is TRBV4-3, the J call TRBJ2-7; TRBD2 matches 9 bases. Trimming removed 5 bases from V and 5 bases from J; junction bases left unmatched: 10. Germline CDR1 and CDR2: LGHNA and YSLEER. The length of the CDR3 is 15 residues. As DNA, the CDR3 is TGCGCCAGCAGCGAAGGGGCGGGAGGGCCCCACGAGCAGTACTTC. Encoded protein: CASSEGAGGPHEQYF.

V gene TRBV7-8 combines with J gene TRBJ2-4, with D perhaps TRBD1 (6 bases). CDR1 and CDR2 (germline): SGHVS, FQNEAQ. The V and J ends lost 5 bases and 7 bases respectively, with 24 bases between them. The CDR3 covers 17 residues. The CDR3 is CASSDAYLGARWNIQYF. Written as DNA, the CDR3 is TGTGCCAGCAGCGATGCTTATTTGGGGGCCAGGTGGAACATTCAGTACTTC.

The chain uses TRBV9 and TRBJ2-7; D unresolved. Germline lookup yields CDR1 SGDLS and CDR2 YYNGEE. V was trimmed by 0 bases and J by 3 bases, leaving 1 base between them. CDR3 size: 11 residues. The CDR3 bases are TGTGCCAGCAGCGTAGACTACGAGCAGTACTTC. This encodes CASSVDYEQYF.

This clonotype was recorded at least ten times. The CDR3 bases are TGCAGTGTCGGACTAGCCGCCTACGAGCAGTACTTC. It codes for CSVGLAAYEQYF. This rearrangement joins TRBV20-1 to TRBJ2-7; 8 positions match TRBD2. The CDR3 consists of 12 residues. Germline CDR1 reads DFQATT; CDR2 reads SNEGSKA (reference sequence). V gave up 7 bases and J gave up 2 bases; unmatched junction bases: 4.

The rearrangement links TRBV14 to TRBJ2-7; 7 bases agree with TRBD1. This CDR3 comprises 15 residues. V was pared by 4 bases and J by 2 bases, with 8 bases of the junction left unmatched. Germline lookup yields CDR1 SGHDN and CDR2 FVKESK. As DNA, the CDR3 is TGTGCCAGCAGCCTCCGGGACAGAAGAACCTACGAGCAGTACTTC. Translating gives CASSLRDRRTYEQYF.

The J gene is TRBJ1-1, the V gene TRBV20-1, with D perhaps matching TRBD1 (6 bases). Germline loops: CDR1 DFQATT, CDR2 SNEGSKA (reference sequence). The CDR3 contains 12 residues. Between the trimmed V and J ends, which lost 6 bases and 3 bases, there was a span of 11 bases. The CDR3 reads CSATRGDTEAFF. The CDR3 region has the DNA TGCAGTGCCACCAGGGGAGACACTGAAGCTTTCTTT.

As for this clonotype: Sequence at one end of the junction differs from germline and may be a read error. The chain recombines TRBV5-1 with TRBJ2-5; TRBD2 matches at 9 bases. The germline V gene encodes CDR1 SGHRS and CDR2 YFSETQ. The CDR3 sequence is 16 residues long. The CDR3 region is CASSLGHAGGQETQYF. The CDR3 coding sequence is TGCGCCAGCAGCTTGGGCCATGCGGGGGGGCAAGAGACCCAATACTTC.

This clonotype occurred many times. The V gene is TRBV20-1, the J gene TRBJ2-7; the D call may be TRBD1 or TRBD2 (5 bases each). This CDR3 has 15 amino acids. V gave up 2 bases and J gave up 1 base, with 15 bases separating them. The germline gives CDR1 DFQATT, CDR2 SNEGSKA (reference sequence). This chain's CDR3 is CSARRQREGSYEQYF. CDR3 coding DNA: TGCAGTGCTAGAAGACAGCGCGAGGGGTCCTACGAGCAGTACTTC.

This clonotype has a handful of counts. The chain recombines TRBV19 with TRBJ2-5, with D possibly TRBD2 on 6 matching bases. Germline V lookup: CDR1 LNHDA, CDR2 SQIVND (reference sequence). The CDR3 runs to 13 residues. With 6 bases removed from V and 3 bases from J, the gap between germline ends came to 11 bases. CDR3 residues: CASREGREETQYF. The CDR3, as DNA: TGTGCCAGTAGGGAGGGCCGTGAAGAGACCCAGTACTTC.

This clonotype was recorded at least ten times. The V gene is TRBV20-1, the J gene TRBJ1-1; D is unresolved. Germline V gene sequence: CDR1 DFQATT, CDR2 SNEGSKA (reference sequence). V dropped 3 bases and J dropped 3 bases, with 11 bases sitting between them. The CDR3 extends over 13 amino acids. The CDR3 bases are TGCAGTGCTAGGCCGAGGGCTCACACTGAAGCTTTCTTT. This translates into CSARPRAHTEAFF.

As DNA, the CDR3 is TGCAGTTGGGGGGAGTATAGCAATCAGCCCCAGCATTTT. This sequence encodes CSWGEYSNQPQHF. The V call is TRBV20-1, the J call TRBJ1-5, with D perhaps matching TRBD1 (5 bases). Trimming took 8 bases from V and 0 from J, leaving 11 bases between them. The CDR3 totals 13 residues. Germline V lookup: CDR1 DFQATT, CDR2 SNEGSKA (reference sequence).

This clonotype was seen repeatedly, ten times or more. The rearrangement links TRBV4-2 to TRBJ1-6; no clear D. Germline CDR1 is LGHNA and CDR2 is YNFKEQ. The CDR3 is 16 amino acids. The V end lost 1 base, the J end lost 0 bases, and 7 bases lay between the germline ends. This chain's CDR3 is CASSQGFSSYNSPLHF. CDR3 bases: TGTGCCAGCAGCCAAGGGTTTAGCTCCTATAATTCACCCCTCCACTTT.

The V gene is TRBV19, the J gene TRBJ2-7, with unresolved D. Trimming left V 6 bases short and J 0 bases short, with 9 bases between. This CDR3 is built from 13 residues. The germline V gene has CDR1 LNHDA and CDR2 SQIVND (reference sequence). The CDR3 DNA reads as TGTGCCAGTAGCATCGCCCCCTCCTACGAGCAGTACTTC. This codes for CASSIAPSYEQYF.

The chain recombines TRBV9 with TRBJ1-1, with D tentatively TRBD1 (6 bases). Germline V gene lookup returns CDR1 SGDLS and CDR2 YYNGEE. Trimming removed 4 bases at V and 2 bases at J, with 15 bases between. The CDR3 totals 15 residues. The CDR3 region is CASSSPRGPNTEAFF. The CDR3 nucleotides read TGTGCCAGCAGCTCCCCCCGGGGGCCTAACACTGAAGCTTTCTTT.

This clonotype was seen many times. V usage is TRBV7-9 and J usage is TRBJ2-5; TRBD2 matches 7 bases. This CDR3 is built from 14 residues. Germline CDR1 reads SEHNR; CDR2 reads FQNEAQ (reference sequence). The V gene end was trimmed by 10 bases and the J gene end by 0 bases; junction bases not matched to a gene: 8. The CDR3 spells CAISTSAYQETQYF. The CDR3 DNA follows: TGTGCCATCAGTACTAGCGCTTACCAAGAGACCCAGTACTTC. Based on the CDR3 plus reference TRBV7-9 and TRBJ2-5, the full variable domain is DTGVSQNPRHKITKRGQNVTFRCDPISEHNRLYWYRQTLGQGPEFLTYFQNEAQLEKSRLLSDRFSAERPKGSFSTLEIQRTEQGDSAMYLCAISTSAYQETQYFGPGTRLLVL.

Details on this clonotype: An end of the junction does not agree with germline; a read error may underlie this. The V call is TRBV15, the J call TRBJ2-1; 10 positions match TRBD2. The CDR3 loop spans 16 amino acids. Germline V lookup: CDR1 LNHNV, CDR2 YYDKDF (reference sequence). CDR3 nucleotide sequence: TGTGCCACCAGCATTCTGGAAGCGGGAGGGCGGAATGAACAGTTCTTC. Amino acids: CATSILEAGGRNEQFF.

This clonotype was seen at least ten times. The CDR3 here is CASSSPGRNNSPLHF. The CDR3 region has the DNA TGTGCCAGCAGCTCGCCGGGACGGAATAATTCACCCCTCCACTTT. The genes are TRBV6-1 and TRBJ1-6; maybe TRBD1 (5 bases). The CDR3 totals 15 residues. Germline V lookup: CDR1 MNHNS, CDR2 SASEGT. The germline V and J ends were trimmed by 6 bases and 5 bases, with 14 bases remaining between them.

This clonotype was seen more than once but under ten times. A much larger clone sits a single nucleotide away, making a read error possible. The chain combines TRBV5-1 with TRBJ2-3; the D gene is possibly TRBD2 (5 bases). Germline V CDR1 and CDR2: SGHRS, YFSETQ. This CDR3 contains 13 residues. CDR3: CASGGRTGDTQYF. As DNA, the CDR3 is TGTGCCAGCGGCGGGCGGACTGGGGATACGCAGTATTTT.

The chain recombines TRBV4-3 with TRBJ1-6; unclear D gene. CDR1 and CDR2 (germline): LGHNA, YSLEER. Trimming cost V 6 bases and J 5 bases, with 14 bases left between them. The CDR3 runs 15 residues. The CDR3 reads CASRLQAFDNSPLHF. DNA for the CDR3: TGCGCCAGCAGGCTTCAGGCGTTCGATAATTCACCCCTCCACTTT.

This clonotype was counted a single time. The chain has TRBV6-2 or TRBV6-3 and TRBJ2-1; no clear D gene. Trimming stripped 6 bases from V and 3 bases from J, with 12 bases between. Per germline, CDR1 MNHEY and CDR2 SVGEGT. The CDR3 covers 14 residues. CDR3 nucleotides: TGTGCCAGCAGACCAAGGTCCGGCTACAATGAGCAGTTCTTC. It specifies CASRPRSGYNEQFF.

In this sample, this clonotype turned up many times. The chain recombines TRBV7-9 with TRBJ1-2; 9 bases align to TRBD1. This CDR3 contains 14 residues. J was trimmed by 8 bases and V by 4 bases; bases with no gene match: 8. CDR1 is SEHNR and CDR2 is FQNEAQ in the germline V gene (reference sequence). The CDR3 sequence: CASSYDGTGRGYTF. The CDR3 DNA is TGTGCCAGCAGCTACGACGGGACAGGGCGCGGCTACACCTTC.

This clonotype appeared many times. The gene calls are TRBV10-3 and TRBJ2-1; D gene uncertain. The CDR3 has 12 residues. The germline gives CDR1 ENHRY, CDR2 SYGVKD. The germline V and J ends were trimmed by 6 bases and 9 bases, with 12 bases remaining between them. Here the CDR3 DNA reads TGTGCCATCAGGCTGGCAGGCGGTGAGCAGTTCTTC. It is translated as CAIRLAGGEQFF.

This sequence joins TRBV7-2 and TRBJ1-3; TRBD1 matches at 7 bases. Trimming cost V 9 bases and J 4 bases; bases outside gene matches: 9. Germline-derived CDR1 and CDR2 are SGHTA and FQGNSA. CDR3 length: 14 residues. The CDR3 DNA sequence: TGTGCCAGTATTGACAGGGTGGAAGGAAACACCATATATTTT. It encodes CASIDRVEGNTIYF.

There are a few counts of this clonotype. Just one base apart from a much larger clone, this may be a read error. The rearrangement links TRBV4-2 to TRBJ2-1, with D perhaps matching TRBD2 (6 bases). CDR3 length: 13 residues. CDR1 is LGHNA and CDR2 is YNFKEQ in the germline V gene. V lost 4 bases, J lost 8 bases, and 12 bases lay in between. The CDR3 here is CASSRWRGDEQFF. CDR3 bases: TGTGCCAGCAGCCGGTGGAGGGGTGATGAGCAGTTCTTC.

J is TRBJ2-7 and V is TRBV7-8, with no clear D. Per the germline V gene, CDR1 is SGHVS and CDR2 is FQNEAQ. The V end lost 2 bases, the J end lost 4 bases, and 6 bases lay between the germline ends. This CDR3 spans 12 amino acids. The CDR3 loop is CASSLTEYEQYF. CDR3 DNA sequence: TGTGCCAGCAGCTTAACGGAGTACGAGCAGTACTTC.